These T cell receptor beta chains were read from a single sample in a study of identical twins. MiXCR, run by TCRdb on the 5' RACE reads, gives a single entry per CDR3 protein. The profile shows 1.5 million to 2 million distinct CDR3 sequences, about 31% of them singletons. The specimen sequenced was cord blood. The source of these receptors is a newborn girl in good health. Each CDR3 is given with its conserved first and last residue. Fields, in order: J gene, D gene, clone size, CDR3 length, V gene, CDR3 DNA, CDR3 protein. A D gene is named only where the DNA matches it firmly. Clone sizes are given selectively: once, few, many, or a class where the clone is expanded.

j_gene: TRBJ2-5; d_gene: NA; abundance: NA; len: 12; v_gene: TRBV12-3/TRBV12-4; CDR3nt: TGTGCCAGCAGTTTGGCCCAAGAGGCCCAGTACTTC; CDR3aa: CASSLAQEAQYF
j_gene: TRBJ2-7; d_gene: TRBD2; abundance: NA; len: 15; v_gene: TRBV4-2; CDR3nt: TGTGCCAGCAGCCAAGAACTAGCGTACTCCTACGAGCAGTACTTC; CDR3aa: CASSQELAYSYEQYF
j_gene: TRBJ2-3; d_gene: NA; abundance: NA; len: 17; v_gene: TRBV20-1; CDR3nt: TGCAGTGCCATAGGGCAGACTTTACTTAGGCCCACAGATACGCAGTATTTT; CDR3aa: CSAIGQTLLRPTDTQYF
j_gene: TRBJ1-4; d_gene: TRBD1; abundance: NA; len: 15; v_gene: TRBV11-3; CDR3nt: TGTGCCAGCAGCATTCAAACAGGGGGAGGAGAAAAACTGTTTTTT; CDR3aa: CASSIQTGGGEKLFF
j_gene: TRBJ2-7; d_gene: TRBD2; abundance: few; len: 17; v_gene: TRBV28; CDR3nt: TGTGCCAGCAGGCCCGGCTGGCTAGCGGGAGGAGCAGACGAGCAGTACTTC; CDR3aa: CASRPGWLAGGADEQYF
j_gene: TRBJ2-5; d_gene: NA; abundance: NA; len: 13; v_gene: TRBV9; CDR3nt: TGTGCCAGCAGCGTTAGGCCCCGCAATGAGCAGTACTTC; CDR3aa: CASSVRPRNEQYF
j_gene: TRBJ1-2; d_gene: NA; abundance: NA; len: 14; v_gene: TRBV7-2; CDR3nt: TGTGCCAGCAGCTTAGCGGTCCCGTACTATGGCTACACCTTC; CDR3aa: CASSLAVPYYGYTF
j_gene: TRBJ2-3; d_gene: NA; abundance: NA; len: 15; v_gene: TRBV2; CDR3nt: TGTGCCAGCAGTGAAGCATCTAGCAGGACAGATACGCAGTATTTT; CDR3aa: CASSEASSRTDTQYF
j_gene: TRBJ1-4; d_gene: NA; abundance: NA; len: 18; v_gene: TRBV4-2; CDR3nt: TGTGCCAGCAGCCAAGTGGGTCCGACTGGCACAACTAATGAAAAACTGTTTTTT; CDR3aa: CASSQVGPTGTTNEKLFF
j_gene: TRBJ2-1; d_gene: TRBD2; abundance: few; len: 16; v_gene: TRBV6-2/TRBV6-3; CDR3nt: TGTGCCAGCAGCCTAAGGCGTCTAGCGGGGAGGGATGAGCAGTTCTTC; CDR3aa: CASSLRRLAGRDEQFF
j_gene: TRBJ2-3; d_gene: TRBD2; abundance: NA; len: 20; v_gene: TRBV4-1; CDR3nt: TGCGCCAGCAGCCAACCGGGACTAGCGGGGGGGAAACACTACACAGATACGCAGTATTTT; CDR3aa: CASSQPGLAGGKHYTDTQYF
j_gene: TRBJ2-3; d_gene: TRBD2; abundance: few; len: 20; v_gene: TRBV20-1; CDR3nt: TGCAGTGCTTTCGGGGTGTTGGGACGTACAAGCGGGATCGTGACAGATACGCAGTATTTT; CDR3aa: CSAFGVLGRTSGIVTDTQYF
j_gene: TRBJ1-1; d_gene: NA; abundance: once; len: 12; v_gene: TRBV20-1; CDR3nt: TGCAGTGCTAGTCCGCCAAACACTGAAGCTTTCTTT; CDR3aa: CSASPPNTEAFF
j_gene: TRBJ1-1; d_gene: NA; abundance: NA; len: 14; v_gene: TRBV5-6; CDR3nt: TGTGCCAGCAGCTTAGGGCAGCTGCACACTGAAGCTTTCTTT; CDR3aa: CASSLGQLHTEAFF
j_gene: TRBJ2-2; d_gene: NA; abundance: NA; len: 13; v_gene: TRBV29-1; CDR3nt: TGCAGCGTTGAAGAAGGGGTGGCCGGGGAGCTGTTTTTT; CDR3aa: CSVEEGVAGELFF
j_gene: TRBJ2-2; d_gene: TRBD2; abundance: NA; len: 16; v_gene: TRBV12-3/TRBV12-4; CDR3nt: TGTGCCAGCATTATATTAGCGGGGGGGAACACCGGGGAGCTGTTTTTT; CDR3aa: CASIILAGGNTGELFF
j_gene: TRBJ2-1; d_gene: TRBD2; abundance: NA; len: 18; v_gene: TRBV7-9; CDR3nt: TGTGCCAGCAGCCGGGTTTATGGGGGGACTATTACCTACAATGAGCAGTTCTTC; CDR3aa: CASSRVYGGTITYNEQFF
j_gene: TRBJ2-1; d_gene: TRBD2; abundance: NA; len: 19; v_gene: TRBV6-2/TRBV6-3; CDR3nt: TGTGCCAGCAGTTTTACGACTAGCGGGGGAAGTAGGGCCTACAATGAGCAGTTCTTC; CDR3aa: CASSFTTSGGSRAYNEQFF
j_gene: TRBJ2-1; d_gene: NA; abundance: many; len: 12; v_gene: TRBV4-1; CDR3nt: TGCGCCAGCAGCCAAGATCACCGTGAGCAGTTCTTC; CDR3aa: CASSQDHREQFF
j_gene: TRBJ2-1; d_gene: NA; abundance: few; len: 12; v_gene: TRBV29-1; CDR3nt: TGCAGAGGGACTCCAGAGTACAATGAGCAGTTCTTC; CDR3aa: CRGTPEYNEQFF
j_gene: TRBJ1-6; d_gene: TRBD1; abundance: few; len: 15; v_gene: TRBV2; CDR3nt: TGTGCCAGCAGTGATGACAGGGGATATAATTCACCCCTCCACTTT; CDR3aa: CASSDDRGYNSPLHF
j_gene: TRBJ2-1; d_gene: TRBD2; abundance: many; len: 16; v_gene: TRBV24-1; CDR3nt: TGTGCCACCAGTGATCCGGGGGGGAGCTCCTACAATGAGCAGTTCTTC; CDR3aa: CATSDPGGSSYNEQFF
j_gene: TRBJ1-5; d_gene: NA; abundance: NA; len: 17; v_gene: TRBV28; CDR3nt: TGTGCCAGCAGTTTAATTGTAGGGCTCGGTAGCAATCAGCCCCAGCATTTT; CDR3aa: CASSLIVGLGSNQPQHF
j_gene: TRBJ2-7; d_gene: NA; abundance: many; len: 12; v_gene: TRBV3-1; CDR3nt: TGTGCCAGCAGCCAAAGGGGGAACGAGCAGTACTTC; CDR3aa: CASSQRGNEQYF
j_gene: TRBJ1-2; d_gene: TRBD1; abundance: few; len: 14; v_gene: TRBV2; CDR3nt: TGTGCCAGCAGTGAATCCTACAGGGGGTATGGCTACACCTTC; CDR3aa: CASSESYRGYGYTF
j_gene: TRBJ2-7; d_gene: TRBD1; abundance: NA; len: 17; v_gene: TRBV10-3; CDR3nt: TGTGCCATCAGTGAGTCACCTTACAGGGGTAAGAGTTACGAGCAGTACTTC; CDR3aa: CAISESPYRGKSYEQYF